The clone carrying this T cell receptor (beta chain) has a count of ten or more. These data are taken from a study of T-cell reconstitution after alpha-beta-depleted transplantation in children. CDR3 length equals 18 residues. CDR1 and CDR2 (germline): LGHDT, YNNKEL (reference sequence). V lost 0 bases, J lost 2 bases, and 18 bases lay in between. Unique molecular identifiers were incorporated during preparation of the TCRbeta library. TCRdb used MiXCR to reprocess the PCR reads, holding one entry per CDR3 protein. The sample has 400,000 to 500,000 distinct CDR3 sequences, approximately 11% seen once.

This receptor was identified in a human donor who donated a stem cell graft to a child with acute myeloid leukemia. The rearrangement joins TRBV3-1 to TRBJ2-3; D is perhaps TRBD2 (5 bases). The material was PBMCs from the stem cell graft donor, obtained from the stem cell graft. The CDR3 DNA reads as TGTGCCAGCAGCCAAGAGGGAGTCGGGGAAGATATCACAGATACGCAGTATTTT. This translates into CASSQEGVGEDITDTQYF.